This TCR beta chain was identified during a study of T and B cells in COVID-19 patients (TCRdb year 2020). As for the study more broadly: In this study, adaptive immunity was profiled in COVID-19 patients who either had active infection or had recovered, using TRB and IGH repertoire sequencing of peripheral blood. Comorbidities linked to unfavorable COVID-19 outcome were present in about 90% of the 20 patients in the active-infection cohort. The TCR and BCR sequence repository comprised 37 patients and roughly 69 time points, with over 7 million TCR sequences analysed. As many as 9 follow-up blood samples were collected from each patient, and in some individuals these samples spanned different disease stages. In the active-infection cohort, about 60% of the 20 patients were critically ill and required mechanical ventilation or ECMO. A recovered cohort was made up of about 19 patients contributing roughly 21 samples, mostly after mild to moderate COVID-19 managed as outpatients. Two patients were in both the active and recovered cohorts because samples existed from active disease and from after recovery. Median age was about 34 years in the recovered cohort versus 67 years in the active-infection cohort. An age-matched reference group of roughly 39 healthy donors negative for COVID-19 antibodies was used as the comparison for repertoire analyses. Paper-wide results and their limitations: It was stated that prospective validation of the reported TCR clusters was required before the clusters could be put to clinical use. A total of 2,331 exclusive TCR clusters, including some 31 low-pGen clusters, were found in the recovered cohort. The cohort was considered too small for HLA contributions to COVID-19 susceptibility or severity to be assessed. During active COVID-19 the TRB repertoires were highly clonal, but at recovery diversity and richness rose above the levels seen in healthy donors. Strongly skewed TRBV/TRBJ gene usage was reported in patients with COVID-19. Specific T cell subsets (CD4+/Treg/CD8+) and sorted SARS-CoV-2-responsive or tetramer+ T cells had not yet been sequenced, with those experiments still ongoing. Blood samples obtained from mildly ill patients during symptoms, as well as early samples obtained from severe cases, were available only in scarce numbers.

As regards this clonotype: Its specific antigen is unknown. No much larger clonotype is one base removed from it; base qualities were not supplied.

Genomic DNA extracted from blood was used in amounts of 250-500 ng for amplification of TRB repertoires. Sequencing took place on an Illumina MiSeq. Multiplex PCR with BIOMED2 TRB-A/B primer pools was used to amplify the TRB rearrangements. Illumina-compatible adapters and 7-nucleotide sample barcodes were added to the amplicons in two consecutive PCRs. Phusion HS II polymerase was used for all library PCRs. Amplicons were gel-purified with the NucleoSpin Gel and PCR Clean-up kit, quantified on Qubit, and pooled at about 4 nM. Before Illumina next-generation sequencing, the quality of the amplicon pool was assessed on an Agilent 2100 Bioanalyzer. The paper's processing steps were these. Annotation of TRB rearrangements was performed with MiXCR 3.0.8 using the default MiXCR reference library. Non-productive reads and sequences with fewer than 2 reads were removed, and each unique CDR3 nucleotide sequence was counted as one clone. R 3.5.1 was used to calculate clonality, diversity, richness and V-J gene usage. GLIPH2 was used for TCR clustering by CDR3 similarity, and generation probabilities were calculated by OLGA. GLIPH2 clusters were kept only if they contained at least four unique TCR clonotypes found in at least three individuals. The public reads were quality trimmed at Q25 with fastp and then assembled into clones with MiXCR by TCRdb, keeping productive beta chains. Rows are unified per CDR3 protein, each entry keeping the most common DNA and genes. The V and J calls and clone size come from TCRdb's table, not from the authors' own analysis. This sample gives around 19,000 distinct CDR3 sequences in total; roughly 32% of them show up just once. The top ten constitute more than 15% of the sample.

The specimen was blood. The clonotype was recovered from a human donor with active COVID-19.

CDR3 reads: CASSYSLGAGGNGELFF. The DNA sequence is TGTGCCAGCAGTTACTCGTTGGGGGCCGGGGGGAACGGGGAGCTGTTTTTT. The chain links TRBV6-6 with TRBJ2-2; the D gene is possibly TRBD2, with 7 bases matching. From the cysteine through the phenylalanine, the CDR3 covers 17 amino acids. Only the CDR3 portion is preserved as DNA: 51 bases, with reading frame beginning at the first base. The germline V gene (reference sequence) supplies CDR1 MNHNY and CDR2 SVGAGI. The junction shows trimming of 0 bases on V and 7 bases on J, plus 18 bases between the germline ends.